Following are 23 T cell receptor beta chains from one sample sequenced in a study of graft-versus-host responses after intestinal transplantation. Assay used: immunoSEQ multiplex PCR; TCRdb lists only in-frame clones, some missing. The sample has around 30,000 clones, around 92% seen once. The source material was PBMCs, sampled approximately 66 days after intestinal transplant. These receptors were collected from a human patient who received an intestinal transplant, so some T cells may come from the graft donor.

The rearrangement uses TRBV4-1 and TRBJ2-5; perhaps TRBD2 as D (6 bases). The V end was cut by 2 bases, the J end by 4 bases, with 11 bases between. The CDR3 covers 14 residues. Germline V gene data show CDR1 as MGHRA and CDR2 as YSYEKL. The CDR3 here is CASSQKTRGETQYF. CDR3 nucleotides: TGCGCCAGCAGCCAAAAGACTAGAGGAGAGACCCAGTACTTC.

The table lists this clone with a count of one. V is TRBV27 and J is TRBJ2-1, with 7 bases lining up with TRBD2. V shed 4 bases, J shed 7 bases, and the junction held 13 bases outside the gene matches. The CDR3 is 16 residues long. From germline, CDR1 is MNHEY and CDR2 SMNVEV (reference sequence). CDR3 sequence: CASSSFSGMIGNEQFF. Here the CDR3 DNA reads TGTGCCAGCAGTTCATTCAGCGGGATGATTGGTAATGAGCAGTTCTTC.

This clone appeared once. This sequence joins TRBV5-1 and TRBJ2-2, with D hard to call. Trimming cost V 4 bases and J 8 bases, with 9 bases left between them. The CDR3 contains 12 residues. Looked up from germline, CDR1 is SGHRS and CDR2 is YFSETQ. CDR3 sequence (DNA): TGCGCCAGCAGCCCCTACGGGGGGGAGCTGTTTTTT. Translated: CASSPYGGELFF.

The chain employs TRBV4-1 and TRBJ1-5; D unclear. The germline gives CDR1 MGHRA, CDR2 YSYEKL. V lost 1 base to trimming and J lost 2 bases, with 12 bases between them. The CDR3 has 16 residues. The CDR3 DNA is TGCGCCAGCAGCCAAGCGACTGCCGGCGGCAATCAGCCCCAGCATTTT. Residues: CASSQATAGGNQPQHF.

This clone appeared a single time. The chain carries TRBV4-1 and TRBJ1-5; TRBD1 might be the D (6 bases). CDR1 MGHRA and CDR2 YSYEKL come from the germline V gene. V dropped 7 bases and J dropped 3 bases, with 16 bases sitting between them. The CDR3 is 15 amino acids. CDR3 region: CASTEGGLDNQPQHF. CDR3 DNA sequence: TGCGCCAGCACGGAGGGGGGGCTCGACAATCAGCCCCAGCATTTT.

The gene calls are TRBV19 and TRBJ2-7, with D possibly TRBD2 on 5 matching bases. V was trimmed by 9 bases and J by 7 bases, leaving 13 bases between them. The CDR3 runs to 11 residues. Germline V gives CDR1 LNHDA, CDR2 SQIVND (reference sequence). CDR3 in amino acids: CASGGGGEQYF. The CDR3 DNA is TGTGCCAGCGGAGGAGGAGGAGAGCAGTACTTC.

V gene TRBV7-9 combines with J gene TRBJ1-1, with D possibly being TRBD1 (6 bases). Trimming shortened V by 5 bases and J by 6 bases, and 10 bases separated the two germline ends. Germline V gene data show CDR1 as SEHNR and CDR2 as FQNEAQ (reference sequence). The CDR3 contains 12 residues. In DNA, the CDR3 is TGTGCCAGCAGCCTAGGGGGGGCTGAAGCTTTCTTT. Amino acids: CASSLGGAEAFF.

The chain links TRBV5-1 to TRBJ2-2; TRBD2 aligns across 10 bases. Germline V CDR1 and CDR2: SGHRS, YFSETQ. V shed 7 bases and J 7 bases; nucleotides not matched to a gene: 13. CDR3 length: 16 amino acids. CDR3 sequence: CASVTSGALYGGELFF. DNA of the CDR3: TGCGCCAGCGTTACTAGCGGGGCTTTGTACGGCGGGGAGCTGTTTTTT.

This chain connects TRBV30 to TRBJ2-1, with D possibly being TRBD2 (6 bases). This CDR3 comprises 11 residues. Germline V gives CDR1 GTSNPN, CDR2 SVGIG (reference sequence). V was shortened by 2 bases and J by 9 bases, with 8 bases between the two germline ends. CDR3 loop: CAWSMGGEQFF. CDR3 bases: TGTGCCTGGAGTATGGGGGGTGAGCAGTTCTTC.

The chain recombines TRBV28 with TRBJ1-5; unclear D gene. V gave up 2 bases and J gave up 5 bases, with 16 bases separating them. This CDR3 region has 16 residues. The V gene's germline CDR1 is MDHEN and CDR2 SYDVKM. CDR3 nucleotide sequence: TGTGCCAGCAGTTTAAACATAAGGAGGGTAGATCAGCCCCAGCATTTT. The encoded protein is CASSLNIRRVDQPQHF. The whole variable domain, remainder taken from reference TRBV28 and TRBJ1-5, is DVKVTQSSRYLVKRTGEKVFLECVQDMDHENMFWYRQDPGLGLRLIYFSYDVKMKEKGDIPEGYSVSREKKERFSLILESASTNQTSMYLCASSLNIRRVDQPQHFGDGTRLSIL.

The genes are TRBV5-6 and TRBJ1-1, with D perhaps matching TRBD1 (5 bases). V dropped 4 bases and J dropped 0 bases, with 7 bases sitting between them. The CDR3 has 13 residues. Germline V gene sequence: CDR1 SGHDT, CDR2 YYEEEE. The CDR3 bases are TGTGCCAGCAGCATGACAGTGAACACTGAAGCTTTCTTT. This codes for CASSMTVNTEAFF. The variable domain in full, with the rest retrieved from reference TRBV5-6 and TRBJ1-1, is DAGVTQSPTHLIKTRGQQVTLRCSPKSGHDTVSWYQQALGQGPQFIFQYYEEEERQRGNFPDRFSGHQFPNYSSELNVNALLLGDSALYLCASSMTVNTEAFFGQGTRLTVV.

This sequence joins TRBV19 and TRBJ2-3; maybe TRBD2 (6 bases). Germline CDR1 LNHDA, CDR2 SQIVND (reference sequence). The CDR3 extends over 15 amino acids. Deletions cut 3 bases from V and 2 bases from J, with 12 bases between. The CDR3 DNA sequence: TGTGCCAGTAGTATCTCGCGGGACCCCACAGATACGCAGTATTTT. Protein: CASSISRDPTDTQYF.

V and J are TRBV7-9 and TRBJ1-2; possible D gene TRBD1, 6 bases. In germline, CDR1 is SEHNR, CDR2 FQNEAQ (reference sequence). The CDR3 covers 15 residues. Between the trimmed V and J ends, which lost 5 bases and 3 bases, there was a span of 16 bases. CDR3 in DNA: TGTGCCAGCAGCCCTCGCCTGGGGGCTGACTATGGCTACACCTTC. It codes for CASSPRLGADYGYTF.

The rearrangement links TRBV11-2 to TRBJ2-2; 9 positions agree with TRBD2. Germline CDR1 is SGHAT and CDR2 is FQNNGV. Trimming removed 3 bases from V and 1 base from J; junction bases left unmatched: 0. The CDR3 is 15 amino acids. The CDR3 loop is CASSLTSGNTGELFF. The CDR3 DNA reads TGTGCCAGCAGCTTGACTAGCGGGAACACCGGGGAGCTGTTTTTT.

This clone was observed a single time. The J gene is TRBJ2-1, the V gene TRBV2; 10 nucleotides match TRBD2. V lost 6 bases, J lost 4 bases, and 6 bases stayed unmatched. The CDR3 spans 15 residues. Looked up from germline, CDR1 is SNHLY and CDR2 is FYNNEI. DNA for the CDR3: TGTGCCAGCAGAGGACTAGCGGTCACATACAATGAGCAGTTCTTC. The encoded protein is CASRGLAVTYNEQFF.

The gene calls are TRBV6-5 and TRBJ1-2; the D is unclear. The V gene lost 5 bases and the J gene lost 8 bases, with 9 bases spanning the gap. The germline V gene has CDR1 MNHEY and CDR2 SVGAGI. The CDR3 runs 11 residues. The CDR3 protein is CASSPGSGYTF. Written as DNA, the CDR3 is TGTGCCAGCAGTCCCGGTTCGGGCTACACCTTC.

The chain employs TRBV6-6 and TRBJ1-2, with D tentatively TRBD1 (5 bases). Germline-derived CDR1 and CDR2 are MNHNY and SVGAGI (reference sequence). This CDR3 spans 15 amino acids. V was cut by 6 bases and J by 5 bases, with 19 bases left in between. The CDR3 protein is CASRVAGTELYGYTF. In DNA form, the CDR3 reads TGTGCCAGCAGGGTTGCCGGGACCGAGTTATATGGCTACACCTTC.

The chain is built from TRBV9 and TRBJ2-1, with D possibly being TRBD1 (5 bases). Trimming shortened V by 0 bases and J by 6 bases, and 13 bases separated the two germline ends. The germline CDR1 and CDR2 sequences are SGDLS and YYNGEE. The CDR3 is 15 residues long. The CDR3, as DNA: TGTGCCAGCAGCGTAGATACAGGTTTCCTCAATGAGCAGTTCTTC. Protein: CASSVDTGFLNEQFF.

The rearrangement uses TRBV9 and TRBJ1-2, with D tentatively TRBD1 (5 bases). CDR3 length: 14 amino acids. Trimming took 0 bases from V and 7 from J, leaving 13 bases between them. The germline V gene has CDR1 SGDLS and CDR2 YYNGEE. The CDR3 protein is CASSVGGGFRGYTF. CDR3 sequence (DNA): TGTGCCAGCAGCGTAGGGGGGGGGTTCCGTGGCTACACCTTC.

This clone counts as medium-sized (0.01 to 0.1%). The chain has TRBV6-1 and TRBJ2-7, with 7 bases aligning to TRBD2. Per germline, CDR1 MNHNS and CDR2 SASEGT. Trimming cost V 2 bases and J 2 bases; bases outside gene matches: 6. There are 15 residues in the CDR3. The CDR3 sequence: CASSETASGPYEQYF. CDR3 nucleotide sequence: TGTGCCAGCAGTGAAACGGCTAGCGGCCCCTACGAGCAGTACTTC.

This chain uses TRBV6-5 with TRBJ2-7; maybe TRBD1 (5 bases). Germline V gives CDR1 MNHEY, CDR2 SVGAGI. CDR3 length: 15 amino acids. V gave up 2 bases and J gave up 5 bases, with 16 bases separating them. The CDR3 is CASSYRVPGLDEQYF. Here the CDR3 DNA reads TGTGCCAGCAGTTACCGGGTGCCAGGGCTTGACGAGCAGTACTTC.

The J gene is TRBJ2-7, the V gene TRBV18; 7 bases are shared with TRBD1. The CDR3 sequence is 15 residues long. V shed 1 base and J 4 bases; nucleotides not matched to a gene: 7. Germline assignment: CDR1 KGHSH and CDR2 LQKENI. In DNA form, the CDR3 reads TGTGCCAGCTCACCACGGGGACAGAGGGCATACGAGCAGTACTTC. Translated: CASSPRGQRAYEQYF.

The rearrangement links TRBV25-1 to TRBJ2-1; D is perhaps TRBD2 (5 bases). The CDR3 contains 13 residues. With 5 bases removed from V and 3 bases from J, the gap between germline ends came to 8 bases. Germline assignment: CDR1 MGHDK and CDR2 SYGVNS. The CDR3: CASSSGYYNEQFF. In nucleotides, the CDR3 is TGTGCCAGCAGTTCGGGATACTACAATGAGCAGTTCTTC.